This T cell receptor (beta chain) was sequenced during a study of OX40 agonist ivuxolimab in advanced cancers. Turning to the study itself: Ivuxolimab was delivered to patients intravenously every 2 weeks at doses spanning 0.01 to 10 mg/kg.

Sequencing was performed with immunoSEQ multiplex PCR; in TCRdb, only in-frame clones are kept and a portion is missing. The sample holds fewer than 95,000 clones, around 91% seen once. This clone has a single count. The clonotype originates from an adult with an advanced solid tumor such as melanoma, head and neck, liver or kidney cancer. Sequenced here: CD4+ or CD8+ T cells sorted from blood, sampled in a trial of the OX40 agonist ivuxolimab.

This chain's CDR3 is CASSLVLVGASYEQYF. CDR3 nucleotide sequence: TGTGCCAGCAGCTTGGTCCTTGTTGGGGCCTCCTACGAGCAGTACTTC. The J gene is TRBJ2-7, the V gene TRBV7-2; TRBD1 might be the D (5 bases). The CDR3 spans 16 residues. The ends were cut back, 3 bases at V and 0 bases at J, with 15 bases in the middle. The germline CDR1 and CDR2 sequences are SGHTA and FQGNSA.